The clone carrying this T cell receptor beta chain has just a few counts. Its antigen is currently unknown. TCR cDNA was made by 5'RACE template switching, adding a universal primer site and UMIs. TCRdb re-called the 5' RACE reads with MiXCR, one entry per CDR3 protein. The profile shows some 600,000 distinct CDR3 sequences, 17% of them singletons. This sample stems from a study of T cells after yellow fever vaccination. The germline V gene has CDR1 LGHNA and CDR2 YSLEER. With 0 bases clipped from V and 7 bases from J, the junction kept 8 bases outside the gene matches. This CDR3 contains 17 residues. Study results and limitations: Reappearance after the booster was observed for most primary-vaccination clones (about 96% CD4, over 70% CD8). Contamination by abundant bulk-population clonotypes could be present in FACS-sorted repertoires.

The sequencing here drew on PBMCs, taken around 5 days after the first yellow fever vaccination. The source is a man between 18 and 29 years old who received the YFV17D yellow fever vaccine. V is TRBV4-3 and J is TRBJ2-1; 11 nucleotides match TRBD1. As DNA, the CDR3 is TGCGCCAGCAGCCAAGATCTAGGACAGGGGGCATCAAATGAGCAGTTCTTC. Translation: CASSQDLGQGASNEQFF.